Sequencing of this TCR beta chain was carried out in a study of siplizumab effects on memory and regulatory T cells. The CDR3 runs to 15 residues. Germline CDR1 reads MNHEY; CDR2 reads SVGAGI. V dropped 2 bases and J dropped 0; count of bases not matched to a gene: 3. Concerning this clone itself: No antigen is known for it.

Study results and caveats: Suppressive function of proliferating Tregs from siplizumab cultures was not confirmed.

The repertoire was sequenced with immunoSEQ multiplex PCR; TCRdb's copy has only in-frame clones and lacks some. The sample has about 110,000 clones, around 90% seen once. Specimen: Tregs sorted from blood. This receptor was obtained from a human donor in good health. The rearrangement uses TRBV6-5 and TRBJ1-2; 7 bases fit TRBD1. CDR3 nucleotides: TGTGCCAGCAGTTACGACGGGACAGCTAACTATGGCTACACCTTC. Translated: CASSYDGTANYGYTF.